These 19 T cell receptor beta chains originate from one sample sequenced in a study of PD-1 blockade in mismatch repair-deficient tumors. This table comes from immunoSEQ multiplex PCR, and its TCRdb copy is limited to in-frame clones, with some not included. The sample lists roughly 110,000 clones, about three quarters occurring once. The sample here was peripheral blood, taken around 60 weeks after starting pembrolizumab. These receptors all come from an adult with mismatch repair-deficient cancer.

Ten or more counts support this clone. The V and J genes are TRBV19 and TRBJ2-2; 9 nucleotides match TRBD1. Germline-derived CDR1 and CDR2 are LNHDA and SQIVND (reference sequence). This CDR3 comprises 14 residues. Unmatched junction bases numbered 12, after V lost 11 bases and J lost 8 bases. The CDR3 nucleotides read TGTGCCTCAAAGGGGACAGGGCTCCGGGGGGAGCTGTTTTTT. It encodes CASKGTGLRGELFF. Filled out from reference TRBV19 and TRBJ2-2, the complete variable domain reads DGGITQSPKYLFRKEGQNVTLSCEQNLNHDAMYWYRQDPGQGLRLIYYSQIVNDFQKGDIAEGYSVSREKKESFPLTVTSAQKNPTAFYLCASKGTGLRGELFFGEGSRLTVL.

V is TRBV20-1 and J is TRBJ2-7; the D gene is possibly TRBD2 (5 bases). Germline V gene lookup returns CDR1 DFQATT and CDR2 SNEGSKA (reference sequence). V lost 6 bases and J lost 4, with 10 bases in between. The CDR3 contains 11 residues. CDR3 sequence (DNA): TGCAGTGCGCCGGGGAATTACGAGCAGTACTTC. The encoded protein is CSAPGNYEQYF.

V gene TRBV30 combines with J gene TRBJ1-5; D uncertain. Germline values: CDR1 GTSNPN, CDR2 SVGIG (reference sequence). This CDR3 spans 14 amino acids. Trimming pared 0 bases from V and 6 bases from J, leaving 12 bases between. In DNA, the CDR3 is TGTGCCTGGAGTGTCCTAGGTAGAGGTCAGCCCCAGCATTTT. This encodes CAWSVLGRGQPQHF.

The chain couples TRBV7-8 to TRBJ1-2; D call uncertain. Germline lookup yields CDR1 SGHVS and CDR2 FQNEAQ. CDR3 length: 15 residues. Trimming left V 6 bases short and J 8 bases short, with 22 bases between. The CDR3 sequence is CASSRDGSQGIGYTF. CDR3 bases: TGTGCCAGCAGTCGAGACGGATCACAAGGTATCGGCTACACCTTC.

The V call is TRBV5-1, the J call TRBJ2-3, with a possible D match to TRBD2 (6 bases). The germline V gene encodes CDR1 SGHRS and CDR2 YFSETQ. Between the trimmed V and J ends, which lost 0 bases and 1 base, there was a span of 9 bases. The CDR3 is 15 residues long. The DNA for the CDR3 is TGCGCCAGCAGCTTGGAGGGAGGCCGCACAGATACGCAGTATTTT. This translates into CASSLEGGRTDTQYF.

The chain joins TRBV2 to TRBJ2-1, with 8 nucleotides matching TRBD2. Germline CDR1 reads SNHLY; CDR2 reads FYNNEI. CDR3 length: 10 residues. V was clipped by 3 bases and J by 16 bases; unmatched bases: 2. CDR3 protein: CASSDGRDFF. CDR3 DNA sequence: TGTGCCAGCAGTGACGGGAGGGACTTCTTC. Full variable domain (missing parts from reference TRBV2 and TRBJ2-1): EPEVTQTPSHQVTQMGQEVILRCVPISNHLYFYWYRQILGQKVEFLVSFYNNEISEKSEIFDDQFSVERPDGSNFTLKIRSTKLEDSAMYFCASSDGRDFFGPGTRLTVL.

This clone was seen a few times. This chain uses TRBV18 with TRBJ2-7, with TRBD1 matching over 7 bases. The ends lost 2 bases at V and 7 bases at J; junction bases unmatched: 8. Germline CDR1 KGHSH, CDR2 LQKENI. The CDR3 totals 14 residues. The CDR3 is CASSPNGDSWEQYF. The DNA of the CDR3 is TGTGCCAGCTCACCAAACGGGGACAGCTGGGAGCAGTACTTC.

The chain is built from TRBV5-4 and TRBJ2-1, with TRBD2 matching over 9 bases. V dropped 7 bases and J dropped 6; count of bases not matched to a gene: 11. Per germline, CDR1 SGHNT and CDR2 YYREEE (reference sequence). The CDR3 contains 15 residues. The CDR3 region has the DNA TGTGCCAGCGGAAGGGCGGGAGGGATAATCAATGAGCAGTTCTTC. Its translation is CASGRAGGIINEQFF.

The chain has TRBV18 and TRBJ2-5, with D possibly TRBD1 on 6 matching bases. The CDR3 has 13 amino acids. Germline CDR1 is KGHSH and CDR2 is LQKENI. Trimming shortened V by 4 bases and J by 1 base, and 7 bases separated the two germline ends. CDR3 sequence reads: CASSQGVQETQYF. In DNA, the CDR3 is TGTGCCAGCTCACAGGGGGTCCAAGAGACCCAGTACTTC.

The gene calls are TRBV2 and TRBJ2-7, with D possibly called TRBD1 or TRBD2 (6 bases each). This CDR3 has 14 amino acids. Germline assignment: CDR1 SNHLY and CDR2 FYNNEI. V lost 3 bases to trimming and J lost 3 bases, with 12 bases between them. This chain's CDR3 is CASSDEGGRYEQYF. For the CDR3, the DNA is TGTGCCAGCAGTGATGAGGGGGGTCGCTACGAGCAGTACTTC.

CDR3 protein: CASRGSLVADTQYF. The CDR3 region has the DNA TGTGCCAGCAGAGGTAGCCTGGTGGCAGATACGCAGTATTTT. The chain employs TRBV5-4 and TRBJ2-3, with D hard to call. The CDR3 is 14 residues long. Germline-derived CDR1 and CDR2 are SGHNT and YYREEE (reference sequence). V was pared by 5 bases and J by 4 bases, with 14 bases between.

V usage is TRBV2 and J usage is TRBJ2-5; TRBD2 aligns across 11 bases. In germline, CDR1 is SNHLY, CDR2 FYNNEI. The length of the CDR3 is 14 residues. The junction had 4 bases not matched to a gene; V was cut back by 6 bases and J by 4 bases. The CDR3 DNA is TGTGCCAGCAGCAGTCTAGCGGGAGGAGAGACCCAGTACTTC. Translating gives CASSSLAGGETQYF. Full variable domain (remainder filled in from reference TRBV2 and TRBJ2-5): EPEVTQTPSHQVTQMGQEVILRCVPISNHLYFYWYRQILGQKVEFLVSFYNNEISEKSEIFDDQFSVERPDGSNFTLKIRSTKLEDSAMYFCASSSLAGGETQYFGPGTRLLVL.

This clone was seen just once. This rearrangement joins TRBV30 to TRBJ1-2; no clear D gene. V lost 3 bases and J 2 bases, leaving 7 bases between the germline ends. The CDR3 is made up of 12 amino acids. From germline, CDR1 is GTSNPN and CDR2 SVGIG (reference sequence). The CDR3 here is CAWRGSNYGYTF. CDR3 sequence (DNA): TGTGCCTGGAGGGGGAGCAACTATGGCTACACCTTC.

V and J are TRBV7-8 and TRBJ2-7, with D perhaps TRBD1 (5 bases). The CDR3 consists of 15 residues. V lost 3 bases to trimming and J lost 4 bases, with 16 bases between them. CDR1 is SGHVS and CDR2 is FQNEAQ in the germline V gene. The CDR3: CASSLLGLHAYEQYF. DNA for the CDR3: TGTGCCAGCAGCTTGCTGGGGCTGCATGCTTACGAGCAGTACTTC.

This sequence joins TRBV7-6 and TRBJ2-3; D is unclear. This CDR3 is 14 amino acids long. Germline loops: CDR1 SGHVS, CDR2 FNYEAQ. V gave up 7 bases and J gave up 0 bases, with 11 bases separating them. The CDR3: CASTQGTSTDTQYF. The CDR3 nucleotides read TGTGCCAGCACCCAAGGAACTAGCACAGATACGCAGTATTTT.

CDR3: CASSLLGTGVTEAFF. The DNA of the CDR3 is TGTGCCAGCAGCCTTCTGGGGACAGGGGTCACTGAAGCTTTCTTT. This sequence joins TRBV5-5 and TRBJ1-1, with 10 bases that match TRBD1. Losses at the gene ends were 4 bases for V and 4 bases for J; bases not matched to a gene: 7. The CDR3 spans 15 residues. Per the germline V gene, CDR1 is SGHKS and CDR2 is YYEKEE (reference sequence).

Only a few counts were recorded for this clone. The chain combines TRBV7-8 with TRBJ2-7; 10 bases agree with TRBD1. Per the germline V gene, CDR1 is SGHVS and CDR2 is FQNEAQ. This CDR3 is built from 15 residues. V was clipped by 7 bases and J by 5 bases; unmatched bases: 11. The CDR3 bases are TGTGCCAGCACAGGACCGGGACAGGGGATTCACGAGCAGTACTTC. This translates into CASTGPGQGIHEQYF.

A single count supports this clone. The V and J genes are TRBV5-6 and TRBJ1-4; possible D gene TRBD1, 5 bases. The CDR3 sequence is 14 residues long. The V end lost 0 bases, the J end lost 8 bases, and 11 bases lay between the germline ends. CDR1 is SGHDT, CDR2 YYEEEE, per germline. The CDR3 DNA reads as TGTGCCAGCAGCTTGGGACAGCGATGGGAAAAACTGTTTTTT. Protein sequence: CASSLGQRWEKLFF.

The chain recombines TRBV9 with TRBJ2-1; 9 bases fit TRBD2. In germline, CDR1 is SGDLS, CDR2 YYNGEE. The CDR3 is 16 amino acids. With V trimmed by 4 bases and J by 3 bases, 8 bases remained unmatched. Written as DNA, the CDR3 is TGTGCCAGCAGCACCACAGCGGGAGGATTCTACAATGAGCAGTTCTTC. This sequence encodes CASSTTAGGFYNEQFF.